The present T cell receptor beta chain was sequenced within a study of CD8 T cells in ankylosing spondylitis. In making TCR beta libraries, quantitative 5'-RACE with molecular barcodes was used. One entry per CDR3 protein results from TCRdb running MiXCR on the 5' RACE reads. The data contain about 540,000 distinct CDR3 sequences, roughly 13% of them singletons. Study-wide findings and caveats: Disease-linked clones were reportedly significantly enriched in matched ankylosing spondylitis synovial fluid. Some of these motif variants have turned up before, in reports on reactive arthritis synovial fluid and blood. CD8+ disease-linked clones were present at relatively low frequencies in blood. Typical of ankylosing spondylitis blood, it appeared, was a TCR beta motif of eight highly homologous variants.

This clonotype has just a few counts. As yet, its antigen is unknown. Trimming cost V 4 bases and J 2 bases; bases outside gene matches: 4. The CDR3 runs to 16 residues. The germline gives CDR1 SGHAT, CDR2 FQDESV (reference sequence). Sample: blood, either unsorted or a sorted T cell fraction (not recorded which). The TCR was taken from a male donor with ankylosing spondylitis. The chain combines TRBV11-1 with TRBJ2-1; 11 bases match TRBD2. The CDR3 coding sequence is TGTGCCAGCAGCTCACTAGCGGGAGCAGCCTACAATGAGCAGTTCTTC. Translation: CASSSLAGAAYNEQFF. Looking up the rest from reference TRBV11-1 and TRBJ2-1 gives the full variable domain: EAEVAQSPRYKITEKSQAVAFWCDPISGHATLYWYRQILGQGPELLVQFQDESVVDDSQLPKDRFSAERLKGVDSTLKIQPAELGDSAMYLCASSSLAGAAYNEQFFGPGTRLTVL.